This T cell receptor (beta chain) comes out of a study of Tregs in tolerant kidney transplant recipients. Germline CDR1 is KGHSH and CDR2 is LQKENI. The CDR3 is made up of 13 amino acids. J lost 8 bases, V lost 3 bases, and 6 bases had no gene match. This table comes from immunoSEQ multiplex PCR, and its TCRdb copy is limited to in-frame clones, with some not included. The data show more than 75,000 clones, approximately 93% seen once. This receptor was obtained from a human donor who received a combined kidney and bone marrow transplant. This rearrangement joins TRBV18 to TRBJ1-2; TRBD1 agrees at 7 bases. Here the sequenced sample was CD4+ T cells from blood, taken before the transplant. CDR3 bases: TGTGCCAGCTCACCCGACAGGGTTAAGGGCTACACCTTC. It yields the protein CASSPDRVKGYTF. Supplemented by reference TRBV18 and TRBJ1-2, the full variable domain reads NAGVMQNPRHLVRRRGQEARLRCSPMKGHSHVYWYRQLPEEGLKFMVYLQKENIIDESGMPKERFSAEFPKEGPSILRIQQVVRGDSAAYFCASSPDRVKGYTFGSGTRLTVV.